Below, 29 T cell receptor beta chains from the same sample are listed, as sequenced in a study of cytomegalovirus exposure and HLA in healthy donors. The PCR employed 60 Vbeta primers together with 13 Jbeta primers. Sequencing used immunoSEQ multiplex PCR; TCRdb keeps in-frame clones, though not all of them. The sample records about 80,000 clones, 70% to 85% being singletons. Source material: PBMCs. These receptors all come from a man aged 25-45 years in good health and CMV-seronegative.

This clone appeared once. The chain joins TRBV4-1 to TRBJ2-7; TRBD1 matches at 7 bases. Germline trimming cut 3 bases from V and 2 bases from J; bases unmatched to any gene: 4. Germline V gives CDR1 MGHRA, CDR2 YSYEKL. CDR3 size: 14 residues. For the CDR3, the DNA is TGCGCCAGCAGCCAGCTGGGGACAGCCTACGAGCAGTACTTC. This translates into CASSQLGTAYEQYF.

J is TRBJ2-1 and V is TRBV5-1; perhaps TRBD2 as D (5 bases). The germline V gene encodes CDR1 SGHRS and CDR2 YFSETQ. The CDR3 loop spans 16 amino acids. The ends were cut back, 4 bases at V and 0 bases at J, with 14 bases in the middle. The chain's CDR3 is CASSPLASLSYNEQFF. In DNA, the CDR3 is TGCGCCAGCAGCCCTTTAGCGAGCCTCTCCTACAATGAGCAGTTCTTC.

The genes are TRBV2 and TRBJ2-7; no firm D call. CDR1 is SNHLY, CDR2 FYNNEI, per germline. V was pared by 6 bases and J by 5 bases, with 11 bases between. The CDR3 sequence is 12 residues long. The CDR3 is CASRAGFDEQYF. CDR3 DNA: TGTGCCAGCAGAGCAGGTTTCGACGAGCAGTACTTC.

This clone came up once. Different DNA sequences within this sample yield the same CDR3. The rearrangement links TRBV27 to TRBJ2-7; D is possibly TRBD2 (6 bases). The CDR3 covers 13 residues. Trimming stripped 0 bases from V and 3 bases from J, with 6 bases between. Germline V CDR1 and CDR2: MNHEY, SMNVEV (reference sequence). CDR3 nucleotides: TGTGCCAGCAGTTTATCTAGCGGCTACGAGCAGTACTTC. As protein: CASSLSSGYEQYF.

The V call is TRBV2, the J call TRBJ1-3; D is perhaps TRBD1 (5 bases). The CDR3 has 16 residues. Looked up from germline, CDR1 is SNHLY and CDR2 is FYNNEI. V was pared by 2 bases and J by 2 bases, with 13 bases between. The CDR3 nucleotides are TGTGCCAGCAGTGAAAGGGCCGCAGGGCCTGGAAACACCATATATTTT. It encodes CASSERAAGPGNTIYF.

This chain connects TRBV5-6 to TRBJ1-6, with 7 bases matching TRBD1. With 3 bases clipped from V and 9 bases from J, the junction kept 12 bases outside the gene matches. The germline V gene has CDR1 SGHDT and CDR2 YYEEEE. The CDR3 consists of 16 residues. Here the CDR3 reads CASSSRRRRQGSPLHF. The CDR3 nucleotides read TGTGCCAGCAGCTCCCGGCGAAGACGACAGGGTTCACCCCTCCACTTT. Filled out from reference TRBV5-6 and TRBJ1-6, the complete variable domain reads DAGVTQSPTHLIKTRGQQVTLRCSPKSGHDTVSWYQQALGQGPQFIFQYYEEEERQRGNFPDRFSGHQFPNYSSELNVNALLLGDSALYLCASSSRRRRQGSPLHFGNGTRLTVT.

The rearrangement uses TRBV2 and TRBJ1-2; D possibly corresponds to TRBD1 (5 bases). Germline CDR1 SNHLY, CDR2 FYNNEI. Trimming pared 8 bases from V and 4 bases from J, leaving 14 bases between. The CDR3 contains 13 residues. The CDR3 DNA reads TGTGCCAGCGAGGTGCAGGGTGGCTATGGCTACACCTTC. Its protein is CASEVQGGYGYTF.

The chain recombines TRBV7-9 with TRBJ2-5; D is unresolved. V was shortened by 2 bases and J by 4 bases, with 8 bases between the two germline ends. Looked up from germline, CDR1 is SEHNR and CDR2 is FQNEAQ (reference sequence). This CDR3 comprises 13 residues. The CDR3 DNA sequence: TGTGCCAGCAGCTTATCCCCCGGAGAGACCCAGTACTTC. Residues: CASSLSPGETQYF.

The rearrangement links TRBV9 to TRBJ2-1; D gene unclear. V lost 4 bases and J 4 bases, leaving 15 bases between the germline ends. Per the germline V gene, CDR1 is SGDLS and CDR2 is YYNGEE. CDR3 length: 15 amino acids. The CDR3 is CASSRGGVEYNEQFF. The CDR3 DNA sequence: TGTGCCAGCAGCAGAGGCGGAGTTGAGTACAATGAGCAGTTCTTC.

This chain joins TRBV28 and TRBJ1-3, with D possibly TRBD1 on 6 matching bases. Trimming removed 8 bases at V and 4 bases at J, with 12 bases between. Germline-derived CDR1 and CDR2 are MDHEN and SYDVKM. The CDR3 contains 13 residues. The CDR3, as DNA: TGTGCCAGCTCAACAGGGTTAGGAAACACCATATATTTT. This gives the protein CASSTGLGNTIYF.

This chain links TRBV2 with TRBJ1-5; 8 positions agree with TRBD1. The V and J ends lost 3 bases and 2 bases, in that order; junction bases with no gene match: 3. This CDR3 has 15 amino acids. CDR1 and CDR2 (germline): SNHLY, FYNNEI. In DNA, the CDR3 is TGTGCCAGCAGTGACCAGGGACAGGGCAATCAGCCCCAGCATTTT. It encodes CASSDQGQGNQPQHF.

Details on this clone: The junction departs from germline at one end; a sequencing error may be responsible. CDR3 nucleotide sequence: TGTTCCAGCAGCTTGGGACAGACGGGAGCACCCCTCCACTTT. This translates into CSSSLGQTGAPLHF. The chain uses TRBV7-9 and TRBJ1-6; TRBD1 aligns across 7 bases. The CDR3 consists of 14 residues. Per the germline V gene, CDR1 is SEHNR and CDR2 is FQNEAQ (reference sequence).

This chain uses TRBV30 with TRBJ2-5; D is perhaps TRBD1 (6 bases). V was clipped by 2 bases and J by 1 base, with 14 bases between them. Per the germline V gene, CDR1 is GTSNPN and CDR2 is SVGIG (reference sequence). This CDR3 has 15 amino acids. CDR3 bases: TGTGCCTGGAGTACCGGACAGATTGGCCAAGAGACCCAGTACTTC. Translated, it gives CAWSTGQIGQETQYF.

The CDR3 nucleotides are TGTGCCAGCGGCCCTACTAGCGGGGGAACAGATACGCAGTATTTT. The encoded protein is CASGPTSGGTDTQYF. The rearrangement joins TRBV9 to TRBJ2-3; 11 nucleotides line up with TRBD2. Germline V CDR1 and CDR2: SGDLS, YYNGEE. The CDR3 is made up of 15 amino acids. The V and J ends lost 7 bases and 3 bases, in that order; junction bases with no gene match: 7.

To note about this clone: The CDR3 does not end in the conserved phenylalanine or tryptophan, so this is likely a read error. The chain links TRBV6-1 to TRBJ1-5; D is uncertain. The V gene lost 8 bases and the J gene lost 3 bases, with 11 bases spanning the gap. Per the germline V gene, CDR1 is MNHNS and CDR2 is SASEGT. The CDR3 totals 13 residues. The CDR3 spells CASRGMINQPQHL. The DNA for the CDR3 is TGTGCCAGCCGGGGAATGATCAATCAGCCCCAGCATCTT.

This clone came up a few times. The chain recombines TRBV6-1 with TRBJ2-7, with TRBD1 matching over 9 bases. This CDR3 region has 15 residues. V gave up 7 bases and J gave up 5 bases; unmatched junction bases: 12. The germline V gene has CDR1 MNHNS and CDR2 SASEGT. CDR3 in amino acids: CASIPATGGSDEQYF. CDR3 sequence (DNA): TGTGCCAGCATTCCCGCAACAGGGGGCAGCGACGAGCAGTACTTC.

The chain couples TRBV27 to TRBJ1-2; D may be TRBD1 (5 bases). Looked up from germline, CDR1 is MNHEY and CDR2 is SMNVEV (reference sequence). The CDR3 sequence is 13 residues long. Trimming left V 3 bases short and J 6 bases short, with 11 bases between. The DNA of the CDR3 is TGTGCCAGCAGTTTTCAGGGATTCAATGGCTACACCTTC. Protein: CASSFQGFNGYTF.

The chain carries TRBV9 and TRBJ2-1, with 7 nucleotides matching TRBD1. CDR1 and CDR2 from the germline V gene are SGDLS and YYNGEE. The CDR3 length is 16 residues. V lost 0 bases to trimming and J lost 5 bases; unmatched junction nucleotides: 8. DNA of the CDR3: TGTGCCAGCAGCGTAGGAAGGGGGCCAGGGAACAATGAGCAGTTCTTC. Translation: CASSVGRGPGNNEQFF.

CDR3 loop: CASSVLRGTSEQFF. In nucleotides, the CDR3 is TGTGCCAGCAGCGTACTCCGCGGAACTTCGGAGCAGTTCTTC. The chain employs TRBV7-9 and TRBJ2-1; D unclear. The V end was cut by 5 bases, the J end by 10 bases, with 18 bases between. CDR3 length equals 14 residues. Germline CDR1 is SEHNR and CDR2 is FQNEAQ (reference sequence).

The chain joins TRBV5-1 to TRBJ2-7; D is unclear. Deletions cut 0 bases from V and 0 bases from J, with 7 bases between. The CDR3 extends over 14 amino acids. Germline-derived CDR1 and CDR2 are SGHRS and YFSETQ. CDR3 in amino acids: CASSLGAGSYEQYF. The CDR3 bases are TGCGCCAGCAGCTTGGGGGCAGGCTCCTACGAGCAGTACTTC.

The V and J genes are TRBV4-1 and TRBJ1-2; 11 bases are a match to TRBD1. Germline V gene data show CDR1 as MGHRA and CDR2 as YSYEKL. With V trimmed by 1 base and J by 6 bases, 4 bases remained unmatched. The CDR3 sequence is 15 residues long. This CDR3 is CASSQGMGQGDGYTF. DNA for the CDR3: TGCGCCAGCAGCCAAGGAATGGGACAGGGGGATGGCTACACCTTC.

The CDR3 loop is CASSESREPATQYF. The CDR3 nucleotides read TGCGCCAGCAGTGAGTCGAGGGAACCGGCGACCCAGTACTTC. The rearrangement uses TRBV10-2 and TRBJ2-5; D is perhaps TRBD2 (5 bases). Per germline, CDR1 WSHSY and CDR2 SAAADI. This CDR3 is 14 amino acids long. V was shortened by 0 bases and J by 7 bases, with 12 bases between the two germline ends.

V gene TRBV28 combines with J gene TRBJ1-1, with D perhaps matching TRBD1 (6 bases). V lost 6 bases and J 3 bases, leaving 17 bases between the germline ends. Germline V gene lookup returns CDR1 MDHEN and CDR2 SYDVKM. This CDR3 comprises 15 residues. CDR3: CASRRGTGLYTEAFF. The CDR3 DNA follows: TGTGCCAGCAGAAGGGGGACGGGGTTGTACACTGAAGCTTTCTTT. Based on the CDR3 plus reference TRBV28 and TRBJ1-1, the full variable domain is DVKVTQSSRYLVKRTGEKVFLECVQDMDHENMFWYRQDPGLGLRLIYFSYDVKMKEKGDIPEGYSVSREKKERFSLILESASTNQTSMYLCASRRGTGLYTEAFFGQGTRLTVV.

The V gene is TRBV11-3, the J gene TRBJ2-1, with no clear D. The CDR3 is made up of 13 amino acids. CDR1 is SGHNT, CDR2 YENEEA, per germline. V lost 5 bases to trimming and J lost 0 bases, with 5 bases between them. The CDR3 coding sequence is TGTGCCAGCAGCAAGAGCTCCTACAATGAGCAGTTCTTC. This codes for CASSKSSYNEQFF.

A single count supports this clone. The chain recombines TRBV5-1 with TRBJ1-2, with D hard to call. The CDR3 is 15 amino acids. The germline V gene encodes CDR1 SGHRS and CDR2 YFSETQ. V was shortened by 0 bases and J by 0 bases, with 9 bases between the two germline ends. The CDR3 protein is CASSLVWQSNYGYTF. The DNA of the CDR3 is TGCGCCAGCAGCTTGGTTTGGCAGTCTAACTATGGCTACACCTTC.

The rearrangement uses TRBV7-8 and TRBJ1-5, with 7 bases fitting TRBD1. V shed 4 bases, J shed 0 bases, and the junction held 3 bases outside the gene matches. This CDR3 has 15 amino acids. Germline-derived CDR1 and CDR2 are SGHVS and FQNEAQ. CDR3 DNA sequence: TGTGCCAGCAGCTGGGGACAGCCTAGCAATCAGCCCCAGCATTTT. The encoded protein is CASSWGQPSNQPQHF.

The rearrangement uses TRBV5-4 and TRBJ2-7, with TRBD2 as a possible D gene (6 bases). CDR1 is SGHNT, CDR2 YYREEE, per germline (reference sequence). The CDR3 runs to 15 residues. Trimming pared 4 bases from V and 3 bases from J, leaving 17 bases between. The CDR3 here is CASSPPGGSFYEQYF. The DNA for the CDR3 is TGTGCCAGCAGCCCACCCGGGGGTTCTTTCTACGAGCAGTACTTC.

The gene calls are TRBV5-1 and TRBJ2-7; tentatively, D is TRBD1 (7 bases). There are 15 residues in the CDR3. Germline CDR1 reads SGHRS; CDR2 reads YFSETQ. Trimming removed 4 bases at V and 2 bases at J, with 16 bases between. The CDR3: CASSAGGTATYEQYF. As DNA, the CDR3 is TGCGCCAGCAGCGCTGGAGGGACAGCAACCTACGAGCAGTACTTC.

This rearrangement joins TRBV29-1 to TRBJ1-1, with TRBD1 as a possible D gene (5 bases). The V gene lost 4 bases and the J gene lost 5 bases, with 14 bases spanning the gap. The germline V gene encodes CDR1 SQVTM and CDR2 ANQGSEA. The CDR3 runs to 13 residues. The CDR3 region has the DNA TGCAGCGTTGTTGGGGGAGGTGGGACTGAAGCTTTCTTT. Its translation: CSVVGGGGTEAFF.